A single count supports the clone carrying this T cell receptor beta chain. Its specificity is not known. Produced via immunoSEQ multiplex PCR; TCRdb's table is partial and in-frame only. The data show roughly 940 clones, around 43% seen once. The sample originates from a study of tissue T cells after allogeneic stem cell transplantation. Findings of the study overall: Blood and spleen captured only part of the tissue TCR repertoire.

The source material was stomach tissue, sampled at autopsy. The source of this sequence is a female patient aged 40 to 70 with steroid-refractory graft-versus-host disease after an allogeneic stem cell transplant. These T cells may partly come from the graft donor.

DNA of the CDR3: TGCGCCAGCAGCCCGGCAGGGACACACAGAAATGGCTACACCTTC. The encoded protein is CASSPAGTHRNGYTF. The V and J genes are TRBV5-1 and TRBJ1-2; a possible D gene is TRBD1 (6 bases). V was cut by 4 bases and J by 6 bases, with 19 bases left in between. The CDR3 loop spans 15 amino acids. CDR1 is SGHRS, CDR2 YFSETQ, per germline.